The 23 T cell receptor beta chains in this list originate from one sample, sequenced in a study of OX40 agonist ivuxolimab in advanced cancers. TCRdb keeps only in-frame clones here, not all; method: immunoSEQ multiplex PCR. The sample lists just under 65,000 clones; 86% were seen once. Specimen: CD4+ or CD8+ T cells sorted from blood, collected in a trial of the OX40 agonist ivuxolimab. The source of these receptors is an adult with an advanced solid tumor such as melanoma, head and neck, liver or kidney cancer.

The rearrangement uses TRBV15 and TRBJ1-3; unclear D gene. CDR3 size: 13 residues. From germline, CDR1 is LNHNV and CDR2 YYDKDF (reference sequence). V lost 4 bases and J 0 bases, leaving 4 bases between the germline ends. This CDR3 is CATSINSGNTIYF. CDR3 sequence (DNA): TGTGCCACCAGCATAAACTCTGGAAACACCATATATTTT.

This chain joins TRBV29-1 and TRBJ1-4; D is ambiguous. V was pared by 5 bases and J by 3 bases, with 10 bases between. CDR3 length equals 13 residues. CDR1 and CDR2 (germline): SQVTM, ANQGSEA. For the CDR3, the DNA is TGCAGCGTTAAAAGCGGGGCTAATGAAAAACTGTTTTTT. It encodes CSVKSGANEKLFF.

The chain employs TRBV18 and TRBJ2-5; D might be TRBD1 or TRBD2, each matching 5 bases. The CDR3 is 15 residues long. Trimming pared 1 base from V and 1 base from J, leaving 10 bases between. The germline CDR1 and CDR2 sequences are KGHSH and LQKENI. CDR3 nucleotides: TGTGCCAGCTCACCACAGGCAGGGACCCAAGAGACCCAGTACTTC. Its protein is CASSPQAGTQETQYF.

This chain connects TRBV27 to TRBJ2-7; 12 bases match TRBD1. The V gene end was trimmed by 6 bases and the J gene end by 6 bases; junction bases not matched to a gene: 12. The CDR3 runs 16 residues. CDR1 MNHEY and CDR2 SMNVEV come from the germline V gene (reference sequence). DNA of the CDR3: TGTGCCAGCAGGCTCCCGGGACAGGGGGCGAGGTGCGAGCAGTACTTC. It translates to CASRLPGQGARCEQYF.

The chain recombines TRBV5-5 with TRBJ2-2; D unresolved. The V and J ends lost 1 base and 7 bases respectively, with 5 bases between them. The CDR3 extends over 12 amino acids. The germline CDR1 and CDR2 sequences are SGHKS and YYEKEE (reference sequence). This CDR3 reads CASSLRIGELFF. CDR3 bases: TGTGCCAGCAGCTTGCGTATCGGGGAGCTGTTTTTT.

This clone was counted between two and nine times. The V and J genes are TRBV13 and TRBJ2-7; no firm D call. Germline V gives CDR1 PRHDT, CDR2 FYEKMQ (reference sequence). V lost 4 bases, J lost 3 bases, and 4 bases lay in between. The CDR3 is made up of 11 amino acids. The CDR3 sequence is CASSWYYEQYF. The CDR3 DNA reads as TGTGCCAGCAGCTGGTACTACGAGCAGTACTTC.

This sequence joins TRBV21-1 and TRBJ2-3; TRBD2, the table's D call, lacks a check against the DNA. TRBV21-1 is noted as a pseudogene. The CDR3 is 16 residues long. Here the CDR3 reads CASSKGLECSTDTQYF. The CDR3 nucleotides are TGTGCCAGCAGCAAAGGACTAGAGTGTTCCACAGATACGCAGTATTTT.

The rearrangement uses TRBV5-1 and TRBJ2-1, with 9 bases identical to TRBD2. The CDR3 has 16 amino acids. Germline CDR1 is SGHRS and CDR2 is YFSETQ. With V trimmed by 2 bases and J by 2 bases, 5 bases remained unmatched. CDR3 sequence (DNA): TGCGCCAGCAGCTTCGGACTAGCGCTCACCTACAATGAGCAGTTCTTC. Its protein is CASSFGLALTYNEQFF.

The chain carries TRBV11-2 and TRBJ2-3; no clear D. V was pared by 1 base and J by 6 bases, with 5 bases between. The CDR3 is 12 residues long. Germline V gives CDR1 SGHAT, CDR2 FQNNGV. The CDR3 DNA reads TGTGCCAGCAGCTTAGGGCAGGATACGCAGTATTTT. Its translation: CASSLGQDTQYF.

The rearrangement uses TRBV19 and TRBJ2-1; 12 bases match TRBD2. CDR3 length equals 15 residues. CDR1 and CDR2 from the germline V gene are LNHDA and SQIVND (reference sequence). V lost 5 bases, J lost 8 bases, and 7 bases stayed unmatched. The CDR3 sequence is CASSSRTSGTDEQFF. The CDR3 DNA reads TGTGCCAGTAGTTCCCGGACTAGCGGGACAGATGAGCAGTTCTTC.

V gene TRBV5-1 combines with J gene TRBJ2-3; D unresolved. The CDR3 is made up of 13 amino acids. V gave up 7 bases and J gave up 4 bases, with 13 bases separating them. Germline V gene lookup returns CDR1 SGHRS and CDR2 YFSETQ. CDR3 region: CASQPFPSDTQYF. DNA for the CDR3: TGCGCCAGCCAACCCTTCCCGTCAGATACGCAGTATTTT.

This chain links TRBV11-2 with TRBJ1-4; D is unclear. V was pared by 3 bases and J by 8 bases, with 7 bases between. The V gene's germline CDR1 is SGHAT and CDR2 FQNNGV. The length of the CDR3 is 12 residues. CDR3 nucleotides: TGTGCCAGCAGCTTGACGGGAGAAAAACTGTTTTTT. Its translation is CASSLTGEKLFF. Supplemented by reference TRBV11-2 and TRBJ1-4, the full variable domain reads EAGVAQSPRYKIIEKRQSVAFWCNPISGHATLYWYQQILGQGPKLLIQFQNNGVVDDSQLPKDRFSAERLKGVDSTLKIQPAKLEDSAVYLCASSLTGEKLFFGSGTQLSVL.

V gene TRBV27 combines with J gene TRBJ2-6, with unresolved D. Germline CDR1 MNHEY, CDR2 SMNVEV (reference sequence). The V gene lost 9 bases and the J gene lost 5 bases, with 8 bases spanning the gap. The CDR3 runs 12 residues. CDR3 in DNA: TGTGCCAGTAGAGACAGGGCCAACGTCCTGACTTTC. Translated: CASRDRANVLTF.

This clone was observed a single time. This chain links TRBV5-4 with TRBJ2-5; 9 nucleotides line up with TRBD1. The V segment lost 1 base and the J segment 4 bases; nucleotides outside the gene matches: 8. Germline V gives CDR1 SGHNT, CDR2 YYREEE (reference sequence). The CDR3 is 16 residues long. The CDR3 region has the DNA TGTGCCAGCAGCTTGTCCCAACAGGGGGCTTTAGAGACCCAGTACTTC. Translation gives CASSLSQQGALETQYF.

The chain carries TRBV5-1 and TRBJ1-1; unclear D gene. V was shortened by 1 base and J by 2 bases, with 9 bases between the two germline ends. The CDR3 consists of 14 residues. Germline lookup yields CDR1 SGHRS and CDR2 YFSETQ. CDR3 sequence reads: CASSLWALNTEAFF. DNA of the CDR3: TGCGCCAGCAGCTTGTGGGCGCTAAACACTGAAGCTTTCTTT.

In the case of this clone: Within the sample, other DNA sequences also encode this same CDR3. The V gene is TRBV13, the J gene TRBJ2-7, with 9 bases lining up with TRBD2. Germline V gene sequence: CDR1 PRHDT, CDR2 FYEKMQ (reference sequence). V shed 0 bases and J 3 bases; nucleotides not matched to a gene: 12. This CDR3 contains 18 residues. Written as DNA, the CDR3 is TGTGCCAGCAGCTTAGGGGGGGCCGCGGGCGGGAGGGGCTACGAGCAGTACTTC. Protein product: CASSLGGAAGGRGYEQYF. Together with reference TRBV13 and TRBJ2-7, the CDR3 gives the full variable domain: AAGVIQSPRHLIKEKRETATLKCYPIPRHDTVYWYQQGPGQDPQFLISFYEKMQSDKGSIPDRFSAQQFSDYHSELNMSSLELGDSALYFCASSLGGAAGGRGYEQYFGPGTRLTVT.

J is TRBJ1-6 and V is TRBV28; D perhaps matches TRBD1 (5 bases). Germline loops: CDR1 MDHEN, CDR2 SYDVKM. The CDR3 is 15 amino acids. V was cut by 5 bases and J by 10 bases, with 18 bases left in between. The CDR3 DNA is TGTGCCAGCAGTCCGCGCGTTGGGGCAGGGTCACCCCTCCACTTT. Translating gives CASSPRVGAGSPLHF.

This clone showed up just a few times. This chain joins TRBV4-2 and TRBJ1-3; unclear D gene. The V and J ends lost 4 bases and 0 bases respectively, with 13 bases between them. Germline V gene sequence: CDR1 LGHNA, CDR2 YNFKEQ. CDR3 length equals 16 residues. The CDR3 sequence is CASSPSVSYSGNTIYF. CDR3 coding DNA: TGTGCCAGCAGCCCCTCCGTCTCTTACTCTGGAAACACCATATATTTT.

The gene calls are TRBV10-2 and TRBJ2-3; 11 bases align to TRBD2. CDR3 length equals 17 residues. Looked up from germline, CDR1 is WSHSY and CDR2 is SAAADI. After removal of 6 bases from V and 0 bases from J, the junction contained 8 bases not matched to a gene. CDR3 amino acids: CASSKQLAGVSTDTQYF. CDR3 bases: TGCGCCAGCAGCAAACAACTAGCGGGGGTGAGCACAGATACGCAGTATTTT.

This chain connects TRBV5-1 to TRBJ2-7; D possibly matches TRBD1 or TRBD2 (5 bases each). The CDR3 consists of 15 residues. The ends were cut back, 4 bases at V and 6 bases at J, with 20 bases in the middle. Germline V gives CDR1 SGHRS, CDR2 YFSETQ. CDR3 sequence: CASSQGASWGGEQYF. The CDR3 nucleotides are TGCGCCAGCAGCCAGGGCGCTAGCTGGGGCGGCGAGCAGTACTTC.

The rearrangement links TRBV11-3 to TRBJ2-7, with 7 bases identical to TRBD1. The CDR3 covers 13 residues. The V segment lost 5 bases and the J segment 4 bases; nucleotides outside the gene matches: 5. Looked up from germline, CDR1 is SGHNT and CDR2 is YENEEA. DNA for the CDR3: TGTGCCAGCAGCATCGGGACAGAATACGAGCAGTACTTC. It specifies CASSIGTEYEQYF.

This clone was recorded a few times. This sequence joins TRBV7-9 and TRBJ1-2, with 7 bases matching TRBD1. Per the germline V gene, CDR1 is SEHNR and CDR2 is FQNEAQ (reference sequence). The junction had 6 bases not matched to a gene; V was cut back by 2 bases and J by 9 bases. The CDR3 length is 13 residues. CDR3 loop: CASSLHGTDRYTF. In DNA, the CDR3 is TGTGCCAGCAGCTTACACGGGACAGACCGCTACACCTTC.

The chain uses TRBV5-8 and TRBJ2-7; the D is unclear. The V end lost 4 bases, the J end lost 8 bases, and 10 bases lay between the germline ends. CDR1 is SGHTS and CDR2 is YDEGEE in the germline V gene. CDR3 length: 11 amino acids. The CDR3 loop is CASSVAGQQYF. In DNA, the CDR3 is TGTGCCAGCAGCGTAGCCGGGCAGCAGTACTTC.